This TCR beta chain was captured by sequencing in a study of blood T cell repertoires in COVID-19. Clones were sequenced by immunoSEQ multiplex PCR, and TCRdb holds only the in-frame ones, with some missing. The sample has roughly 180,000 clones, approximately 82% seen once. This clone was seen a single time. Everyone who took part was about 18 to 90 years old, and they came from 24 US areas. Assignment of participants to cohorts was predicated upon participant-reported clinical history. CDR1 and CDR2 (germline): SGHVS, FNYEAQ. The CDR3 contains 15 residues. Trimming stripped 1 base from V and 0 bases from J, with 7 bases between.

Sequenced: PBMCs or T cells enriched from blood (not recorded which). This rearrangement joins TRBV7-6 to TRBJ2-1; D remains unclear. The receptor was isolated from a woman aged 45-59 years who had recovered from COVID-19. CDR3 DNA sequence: TGTGCCAGCAGCTTAGGTGCGCCCTCCTACAATGAGCAGTTCTTC. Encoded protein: CASSLGAPSYNEQFF. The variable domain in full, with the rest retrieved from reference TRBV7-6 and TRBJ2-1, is GAGVSQSPRYKVTKRGQDVALRCDPISGHVSLYWYRQALGQGPEFLTYFNYEAQQDKSGLPNDRFSAERPEGSISTLTIQRTEQRDSAMYRCASSLGAPSYNEQFFGPGTRLTVL.